The 7 T cell receptor beta chains below all came from one sample that was sequenced in a study of radiation and T cells in renal cell carcinoma (TCRdb year 2020). What this sample's time point label stands for: baseline pretreatment blood. The meaning of the sample's treatment or condition label: 15 Gy SBRT to primary tumor, nephrectomy 4 weeks later. Receptor amplification or capture employed the immunoSEQ multiplex PCR assay. The clones in this table, taken by TCRdb from immuneACCESS, are in-frame only. Not every clone is retained; where verified, under half of the shortfall comes from an unresolved V gene, and the cause of the rest is unknown. The sample includes 70,000 to 95,000 clones, with roughly four fifths observed a single time. The top ten constitute 6% to 7% of the sample. The source was blood, collected from a patient whose treatment included radiotherapy and nephrectomy. These TCRs come from a man between 60 and 75 years old with renal cell carcinoma.

The chain uses TRBV5-1 and TRBJ1-4, with D perhaps TRBD1 (5 bases). V lost 2 bases to trimming and J lost 10 bases, with 15 bases between them. The CDR3 has 14 amino acids. Germline V gene sequence: CDR1 SGHRS, CDR2 YFSETQ. The CDR3 region is CASSFGREEGKLFF. In nucleotides, the CDR3 is TGCGCCAGCAGCTTCGGCAGGGAAGAAGGAAAACTGTTTTTT. Complete variable domain (other parts from reference TRBV5-1 and TRBJ1-4): KAGVTQTPRYLIKTRGQQVTLSCSPISGHRSVSWYQQTPGQGLQFLFEYFSETQRNKGNFPGRFSGRQFSNSRSEMNVSTLELGDSALYLCASSFGREEGKLFFGSGTQLSVL.

The CDR3 spells CASSRSGGGLNEQYF. DNA of the CDR3: TGTGCCAGTTCTAGAAGTGGGGGAGGTCTAAACGAGCAGTACTTC. The chain is built from TRBV19 and TRBJ2-7, with a tentative D call TRBD2 (6 bases). This CDR3 is built from 15 residues. Trimming cost V 8 bases and J 5 bases, with 22 bases left between them. Per germline, CDR1 LNHDA and CDR2 SQIVND (reference sequence).

The chain employs TRBV2 and TRBJ2-7, with TRBD2 matching 7 bases. V dropped 7 bases and J dropped 2; count of bases not matched to a gene: 8. Germline CDR1 SNHLY, CDR2 FYNNEI. The CDR3 is 14 residues long. The CDR3 protein is CASNIRRGAYEQYF. CDR3 bases: TGTGCCAGCAACATTCGACGGGGGGCCTACGAGCAGTACTTC.

V is TRBV6-6 and J is TRBJ2-3, with D possibly matching TRBD2 (6 bases). Trimming left V 2 bases short and J 4 bases short, with 13 bases between. The CDR3 has 15 amino acids. CDR1 is MNHNY and CDR2 is SVGAGI in the germline V gene (reference sequence). The DNA of the CDR3 is TGTGCCAGCAGTTACGCGGGGAGGAGTTCAGATACGCAGTATTTT. It yields the protein CASSYAGRSSDTQYF.

With respect to this clone: This may come from a read error, since a much larger clone is one base off. V and J are TRBV28 and TRBJ1-2, with a possible D match to TRBD1 (5 bases). Germline V gene data show CDR1 as MDHEN and CDR2 as SYDVKM. V was shortened by 1 base and J by 2 bases, with 5 bases between the two germline ends. The CDR3 has 13 residues. CDR3 DNA: TGTGCCAGCAGTTTATCAGGGAACTATGGCTACACCTTC. It specifies CASSLSGNYGYTF.

DNA of the CDR3: TGTGCCAGCATGGGGGGACAGTTAGGCCAAGAGACCCAGTACTTC. Translation gives CASMGGQLGQETQYF. The chain has TRBV2 and TRBJ2-5; D perhaps matches TRBD1 (7 bases). CDR1 and CDR2 (germline): SNHLY, FYNNEI. There are 15 residues in the CDR3. The germline V and J ends were trimmed by 7 bases and 1 base, with 16 bases remaining between them.

V gene TRBV10-1 combines with J gene TRBJ1-2; D is unclear. The CDR3 is 16 residues long. Trimming shortened V by 2 bases and J by 4 bases, and 17 bases separated the two germline ends. Per germline, CDR1 WNHNN and CDR2 SYGVQD (reference sequence). CDR3 in DNA: TGCGCCAGCAGTGAGGTGGACCTGCGACGAGGCTATGGCTACACCTTC. Residues: CASSEVDLRRGYGYTF.